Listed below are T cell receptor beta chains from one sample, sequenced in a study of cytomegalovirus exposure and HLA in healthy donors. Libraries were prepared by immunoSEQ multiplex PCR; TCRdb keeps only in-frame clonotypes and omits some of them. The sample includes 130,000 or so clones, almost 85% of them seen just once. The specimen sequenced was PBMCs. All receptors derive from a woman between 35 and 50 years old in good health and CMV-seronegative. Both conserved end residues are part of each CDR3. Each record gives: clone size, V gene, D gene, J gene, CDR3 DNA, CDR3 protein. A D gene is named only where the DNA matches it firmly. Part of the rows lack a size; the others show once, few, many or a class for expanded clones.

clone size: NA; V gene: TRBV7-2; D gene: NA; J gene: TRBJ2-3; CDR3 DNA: TGTGCCAGCACCACCCCATGGGGTAGCGAGAGCACAGATACGCAGTATTTT; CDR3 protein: CASTTPWGSESTDTQYF
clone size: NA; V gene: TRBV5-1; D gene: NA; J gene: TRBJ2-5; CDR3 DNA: TGCGCCAGCAGCTTAAATACACCCGATAAAGAGACCCAGTACTTC; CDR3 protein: CASSLNTPDKETQYF
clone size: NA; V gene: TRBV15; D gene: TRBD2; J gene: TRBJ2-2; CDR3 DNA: TGTGCCACCAGCAGCTGGGCGGGAGTACAGACCGGGGAGCTGTTTTTT; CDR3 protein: CATSSWAGVQTGELFF
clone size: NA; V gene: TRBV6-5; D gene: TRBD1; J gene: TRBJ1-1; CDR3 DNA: TGTGCCAGCAGTTACTCGAACAGGGGCAGGACTGAAGCTTTCTTT; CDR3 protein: CASSYSNRGRTEAFF
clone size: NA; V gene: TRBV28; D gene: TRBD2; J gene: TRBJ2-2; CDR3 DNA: TGTGCCAGTCGGCCTGGGAGAGGACTAGTAATTTGGAACGGGGAGCTGTTTTTT; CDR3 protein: CASRPGRGLVIWNGELFF
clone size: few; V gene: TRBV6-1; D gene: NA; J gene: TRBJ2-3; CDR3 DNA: TGTGCCAGCAGTGAAGAAGGAGGGGATACGCAGTATTTT; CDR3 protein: CASSEEGGDTQYF
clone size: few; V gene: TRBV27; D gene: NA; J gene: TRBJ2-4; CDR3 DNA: TGTGCCAGCAGACGCAATCGGGACTCACAAAACATTCAGTACTTC; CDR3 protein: CASRRNRDSQNIQYF
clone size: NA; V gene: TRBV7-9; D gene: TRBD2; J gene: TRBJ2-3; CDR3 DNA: TGTGCCAGCAGCCCCGGACTAGCGGGATCCACAGATACGCAGTATTTT; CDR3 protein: CASSPGLAGSTDTQYF
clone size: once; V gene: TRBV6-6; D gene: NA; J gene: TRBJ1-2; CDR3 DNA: TGTGCCAGCAGCCCCACAGGACTACTTAATGGCTACACCTTC; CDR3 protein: CASSPTGLLNGYTF
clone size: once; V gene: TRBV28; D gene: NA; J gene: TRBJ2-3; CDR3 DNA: TGTGCCAGCAGTCCCCAAATCGGAGGCACAGATACGCAGTATTTT; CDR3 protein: CASSPQIGGTDTQYF
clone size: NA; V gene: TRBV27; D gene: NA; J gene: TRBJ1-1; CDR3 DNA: TGTGCCAGCAGTTTATCGATCTCGGGGACTGCAGAAGCTTTCTTT; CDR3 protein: CASSLSISGTAEAFF
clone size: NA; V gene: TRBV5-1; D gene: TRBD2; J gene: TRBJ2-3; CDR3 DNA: TGCGCCAGCTCTGGGACTAGCGGGGCCGGGGGCACAGATACGCAGTATTTT; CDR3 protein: CASSGTSGAGGTDTQYF
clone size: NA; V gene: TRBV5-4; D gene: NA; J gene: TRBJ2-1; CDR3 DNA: TGTGCCAGCAGCCCCGGGAGCCTAGGATACAATGAGCAGTTCTTC; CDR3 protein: CASSPGSLGYNEQFF
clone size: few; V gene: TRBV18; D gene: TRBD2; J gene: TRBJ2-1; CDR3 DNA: TGTGCCAGCTCACCACCTAGCGGGAGTAGGGATGAGCAGTTCTTC; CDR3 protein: CASSPPSGSRDEQFF
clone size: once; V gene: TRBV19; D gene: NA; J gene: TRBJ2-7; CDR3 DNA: TGTGCCAGTAGTATAATATGGGGACAACTTAACGAGCAGTACTTC; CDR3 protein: CASSIIWGQLNEQYF
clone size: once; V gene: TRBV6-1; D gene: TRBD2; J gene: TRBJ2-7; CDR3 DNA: TGTGCCTGCTCACGGGGGGGTAACTCCTACGAGCAGTACTTC; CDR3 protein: CACSRGGNSYEQYF
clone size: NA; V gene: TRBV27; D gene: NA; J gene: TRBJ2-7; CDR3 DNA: TGTGCCAGCAGCCTTAGTGGTTACGAGCAGTACTTC; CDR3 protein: CASSLSGYEQYF
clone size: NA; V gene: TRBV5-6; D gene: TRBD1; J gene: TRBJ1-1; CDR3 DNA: TGTGCCAGCAGCTGGGGGACAGGGGCCACTGAAGCTTTCTTT; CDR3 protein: CASSWGTGATEAFF
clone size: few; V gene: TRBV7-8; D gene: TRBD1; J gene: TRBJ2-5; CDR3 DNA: TGTGCCAGCAGCCCGATCAGGGGGCCCCTTGAAGAGACCCAGTACTTC; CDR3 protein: CASSPIRGPLEETQYF
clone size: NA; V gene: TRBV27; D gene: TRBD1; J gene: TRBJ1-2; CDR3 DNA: TGTGCCAGCAGTTTTAGGGGACAGGGGAGTGGCTACACCTTC; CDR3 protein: CASSFRGQGSGYTF
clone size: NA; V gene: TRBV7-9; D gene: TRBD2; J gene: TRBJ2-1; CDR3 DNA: TGTGCCAGCAGCTTAGGTTTTTCGACTAGCGGGAGGGACAATGAGCAGTTCTTC; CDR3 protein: CASSLGFSTSGRDNEQFF
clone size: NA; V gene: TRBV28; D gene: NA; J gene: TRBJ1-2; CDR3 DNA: TGTGCCAGCAGGCACCAGGGACTGGGAGCTAACTATGGCTACACCTTC; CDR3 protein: CASRHQGLGANYGYTF
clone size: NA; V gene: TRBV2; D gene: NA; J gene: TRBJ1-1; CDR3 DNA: TGTGCCAGCAGCGAAATCAGGGTGGGGACTGAAGCTTTCTTT; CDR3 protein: CASSEIRVGTEAFF
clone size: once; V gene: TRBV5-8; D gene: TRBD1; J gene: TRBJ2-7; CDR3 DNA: TGTGCCAGCAGCTTAGGGACAGGGCAAAGCTCCTACGAGCAGTACTTC; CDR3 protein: CASSLGTGQSSYEQYF
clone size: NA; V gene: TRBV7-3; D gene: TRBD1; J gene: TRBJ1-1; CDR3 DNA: TGTGCCAGCAGCTTAATGGGGACAGGGGCTGAAGCTTTCTTT; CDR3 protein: CASSLMGTGAEAFF
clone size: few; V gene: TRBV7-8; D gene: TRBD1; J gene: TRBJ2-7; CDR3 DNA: TGTGCCAGCAGCACACGGGACAGGGCCATCTACGAGCAGTACTTC; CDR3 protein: CASSTRDRAIYEQYF
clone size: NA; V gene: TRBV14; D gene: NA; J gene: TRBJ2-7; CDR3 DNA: TGTGCCAGCAGCTCGCGGGGCTACGAGCAGTACTTC; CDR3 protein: CASSSRGYEQYF
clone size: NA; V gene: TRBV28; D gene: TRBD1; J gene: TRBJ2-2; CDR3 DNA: TGTGCCAGCAGACCGGGACAGAGAGGACCCGGGGAGCTGTTTTTT; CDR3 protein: CASRPGQRGPGELFF
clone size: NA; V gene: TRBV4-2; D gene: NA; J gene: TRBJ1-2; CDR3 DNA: TGTGCCAGCAGCCAAGGGTGGATTAGGGGATTCAATGGCTACACCTTC; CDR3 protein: CASSQGWIRGFNGYTF
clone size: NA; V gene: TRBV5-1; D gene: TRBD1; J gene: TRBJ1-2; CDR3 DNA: TGCGCCAGCAGCTTGGGACAGGGATGGGGTGGCTACACCTTC; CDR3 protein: CASSLGQGWGGYTF
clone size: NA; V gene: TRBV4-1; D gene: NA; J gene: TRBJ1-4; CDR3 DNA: TGCGCCAGCAGCCAAGGACTGCGACAGAATGAAAAACTGTTTTTT; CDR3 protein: CASSQGLRQNEKLFF
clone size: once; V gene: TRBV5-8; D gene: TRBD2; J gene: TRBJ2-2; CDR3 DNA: TGTGCCAGCAGCTTGGGGGCGGGAGCCGGCACCGGGGAGCTGTTTTTT; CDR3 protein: CASSLGAGAGTGELFF
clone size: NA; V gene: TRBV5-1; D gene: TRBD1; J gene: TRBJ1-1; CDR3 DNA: TGCGCCAGCGGCCAAGGGACAGCGAACACTGAAGCTTTCTTT; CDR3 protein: CASGQGTANTEAFF
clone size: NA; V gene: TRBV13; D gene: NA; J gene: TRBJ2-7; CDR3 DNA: TGTGCCAGCAGCGAGCGGGACATTGGAGAGCAGTACTTC; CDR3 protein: CASSERDIGEQYF
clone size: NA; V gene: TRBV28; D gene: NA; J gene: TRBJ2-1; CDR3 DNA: TGTGCCAGCATCTCTCCCCTCTATGAGCAGTTCTTC; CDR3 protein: CASISPLYEQFF
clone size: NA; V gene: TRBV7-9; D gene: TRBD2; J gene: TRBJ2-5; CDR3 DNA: TGTGCCAGCAGCTCCCCTTGGGGCGGGGGACTTTGGACCCAGTACTTC; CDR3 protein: CASSSPWGGGLWTQYF
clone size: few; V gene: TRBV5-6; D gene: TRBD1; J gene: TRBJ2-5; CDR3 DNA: TGTGCCAGCAGCTATACAGGGGCACAAGAGACCCAGTACTTC; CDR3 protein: CASSYTGAQETQYF
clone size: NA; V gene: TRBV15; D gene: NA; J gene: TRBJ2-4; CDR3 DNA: TGTGCCACCAGCAGCTGGGCCCGGGATAATAACATTCAGTACTTC; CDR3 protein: CATSSWARDNNIQYF
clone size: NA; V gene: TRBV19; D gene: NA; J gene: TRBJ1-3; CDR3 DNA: TGTGCCAGTAGTATGGGCCAGAGCCCTGGAAACACCATATATTTT; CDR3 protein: CASSMGQSPGNTIYF
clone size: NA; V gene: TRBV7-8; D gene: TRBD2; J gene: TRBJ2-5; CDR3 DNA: TGTGCCAGCAGCGCGACAGTTAGCGGGAGTGCCCAAGAGACCCAGTACTTC; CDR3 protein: CASSATVSGSAQETQYF
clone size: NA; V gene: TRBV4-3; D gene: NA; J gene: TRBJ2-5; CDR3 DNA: TGCGCCAGCAGCCAAGATAACGGAGAGACCCAGTACTTC; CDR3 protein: CASSQDNGETQYF
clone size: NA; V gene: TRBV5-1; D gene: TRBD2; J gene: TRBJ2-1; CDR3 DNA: TGCGCCAGCAGCGAAGGAATCAGCGCGATGGGGAGGGCCAATGAGCAGTTCTTC; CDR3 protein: CASSEGISAMGRANEQFF
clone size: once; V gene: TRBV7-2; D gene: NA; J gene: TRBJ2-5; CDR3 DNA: TGTGCCAGCAGCTTAGGTGGGGGGGAGACCCAGTACTTC; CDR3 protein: CASSLGGGETQYF
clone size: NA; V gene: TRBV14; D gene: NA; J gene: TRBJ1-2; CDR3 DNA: TGTGCCAGCAGCCAAGGTCGGTATGGCTACACCTTC; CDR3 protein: CASSQGRYGYTF
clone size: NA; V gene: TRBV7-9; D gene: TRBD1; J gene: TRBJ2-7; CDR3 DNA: TGTGCCAGCAGCCCCCCCCAGGGGGTCTACGAGCAGTACTTC; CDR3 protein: CASSPPQGVYEQYF
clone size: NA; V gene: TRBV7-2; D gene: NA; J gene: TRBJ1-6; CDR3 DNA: TGTGCCAGCAGCATCGTGGGGGGGAATAATTCACCCCTCCACTTT; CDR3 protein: CASSIVGGNNSPLHF
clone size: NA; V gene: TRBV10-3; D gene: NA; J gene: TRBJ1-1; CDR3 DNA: TGTGCCATCAGTGAGTCCGTTGAAGCTTTCTTT; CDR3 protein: CAISESVEAFF
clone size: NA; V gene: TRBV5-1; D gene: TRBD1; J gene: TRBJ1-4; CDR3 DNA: TGCGCCAGCAGCATCACAGGGGTTTTGGCGGAAAAACTGTTTTTT; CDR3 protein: CASSITGVLAEKLFF
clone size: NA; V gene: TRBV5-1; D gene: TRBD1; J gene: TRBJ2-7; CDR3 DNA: TGCGCCAGCAGCTTGAGACAGGGGGAGTACGAGCAGTACTTC; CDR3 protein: CASSLRQGEYEQYF
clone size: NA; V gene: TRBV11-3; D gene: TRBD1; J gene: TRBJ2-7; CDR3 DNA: TGTGCCAGCAGCTTAAGGGACAGGTCCTACGAGCAGTACTTC; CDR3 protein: CASSLRDRSYEQYF
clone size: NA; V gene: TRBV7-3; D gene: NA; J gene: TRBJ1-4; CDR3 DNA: TGTGCCAGCAGCCTATCCAGGGCTGCTAATGAAAAACTGTTTTTT; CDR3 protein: CASSLSRAANEKLFF
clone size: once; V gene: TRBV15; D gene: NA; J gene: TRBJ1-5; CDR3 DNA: TGTGCCACCAGCAGCGGAGGGACCAATCAGCCCCAGCATTTT; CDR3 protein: CATSSGGTNQPQHF
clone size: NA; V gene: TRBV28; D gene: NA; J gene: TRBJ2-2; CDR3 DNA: NA; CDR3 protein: CASSSSTTSTNTGELFF
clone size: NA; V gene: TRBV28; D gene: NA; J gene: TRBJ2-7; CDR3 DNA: TGTGCCACCCGATCTAACTACGAGCAGTACTTC; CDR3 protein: CATRSNYEQYF